These 25 T cell receptor beta chains originate from one sample sequenced in a study of cytomegalovirus exposure and HLA in healthy donors. The PCR made use of 60 Vbeta and 13 Jbeta primers. Assay used: immunoSEQ multiplex PCR; TCRdb lists only in-frame clones, some missing. This table has 100,000 to 150,000 clones, over 65% appearing once. The source material was PBMCs. The receptors were sampled from a man aged 50 or older in good health and CMV-seronegative.

The chain recombines TRBV5-1 with TRBJ2-3; 9 nucleotides line up with TRBD2. The ends lost 0 bases at V and 0 bases at J; junction bases unmatched: 11. Germline loops: CDR1 SGHRS, CDR2 YFSETQ. This CDR3 spans 19 amino acids. The CDR3 sequence is CASSLAGSSGATSTDTQYF. The CDR3, as DNA: TGCGCCAGCAGCTTGGCCGGCTCTAGCGGGGCCACTAGCACAGATACGCAGTATTTT.

There are a few counts of this clone. This sequence joins TRBV6-5 and TRBJ1-1; D gene unclear. Per the germline V gene, CDR1 is MNHEY and CDR2 is SVGAGI. The CDR3 spans 12 residues. Deletions cut 0 bases from V and 5 bases from J, with 4 bases between. CDR3 residues: CASSYSQTEAFF. The CDR3 bases are TGTGCCAGCAGTTACTCGCAGACTGAAGCTTTCTTT.

The gene calls are TRBV5-6 and TRBJ1-2; TRBD1 agrees at 8 bases. The junction had 20 bases not matched to a gene; V was cut back by 3 bases and J by 13 bases. The CDR3 sequence is 16 residues long. Per germline, CDR1 SGHDT and CDR2 YYEEEE. Written as DNA, the CDR3 is TGTGCCAGCAGCTCGGCCTCAGGGGGCTTCGGTAAGGATCGCACCTTC. Translation: CASSSASGGFGKDRTF.

The chain carries TRBV5-6 and TRBJ2-7; D is possibly TRBD1 (6 bases). V lost 4 bases and J 2 bases, leaving 13 bases between the germline ends. Germline V gene sequence: CDR1 SGHDT, CDR2 YYEEEE. The CDR3 is 14 amino acids. CDR3 bases: TGTGCCAGCAGCCGAGGGAACAGGGCCTACGAGCAGTACTTC. Translation: CASSRGNRAYEQYF.

The V and J genes are TRBV6-5 and TRBJ2-1, with D possibly matching TRBD1 (6 bases). Trimming cost V 0 bases and J 12 bases, with 12 bases left between them. Germline loops: CDR1 MNHEY, CDR2 SVGAGI. The CDR3 totals 13 residues. DNA of the CDR3: TGTGCCAGCAGTTACTCGAGGGGGTTTGGGCAGTTCTTC. Translating gives CASSYSRGFGQFF.

This sequence joins TRBV10-3 and TRBJ2-3; D remains ambiguous. Trimming took 4 bases from V and 5 from J, leaving 4 bases between them. CDR1 and CDR2 (germline): ENHRY, SYGVKD. The CDR3 spans 11 residues. CDR3 in amino acids: CAISAGDTQYF. CDR3 nucleotide sequence: TGTGCCATCAGTGCCGGAGATACGCAGTATTTT.

This chain uses TRBV4-1 with TRBJ1-3, with a possible D match to TRBD1 (5 bases). Per the germline V gene, CDR1 is MGHRA and CDR2 is YSYEKL. This CDR3 has 16 amino acids. Trimming pared 6 bases from V and 2 bases from J, leaving 17 bases between. The CDR3 is CASSQREGPAGNTIYF. The CDR3 DNA reads as TGCGCCAGCAGTCAAAGGGAGGGGCCCGCTGGAAACACCATATATTTT.

This clone was seen once. The chain has TRBV9 and TRBJ1-2; D is perhaps TRBD1 (6 bases). Trimming stripped 2 bases from V and 8 bases from J, with 16 bases between. The CDR3 has 14 amino acids. CDR1 and CDR2 from the germline V gene are SGDLS and YYNGEE. The CDR3, as DNA: TGTGCCAGCAGCGTCGGGGGGGCGTTGATGGGCTACACCTTC. Amino acids: CASSVGGALMGYTF. The full variable domain, completed using reference TRBV9 and TRBJ1-2, is DSGVTQTPKHLITATGQRVTLRCSPRSGDLSVYWYQQSLDQGLQFLIQYYNGEERAKGNILERFSAQQFPDLHSELNLSSLELGDSALYFCASSVGGALMGYTFGSGTRLTVV.

This sequence joins TRBV9 and TRBJ2-2; 7 nucleotides agree with TRBD1. V was clipped by 5 bases and J by 2 bases; unmatched bases: 3. The CDR3 runs to 14 residues. Germline V gene data show CDR1 as SGDLS and CDR2 as YYNGEE. This chain's CDR3 is CASRGDRNTGELFF. CDR3 DNA sequence: TGTGCCAGCAGGGGGGACAGAAACACCGGGGAGCTGTTTTTT.

The CDR3 spells CASSLTSGGNTGELFF. CDR3 DNA: TGTGCCAGCAGCTTAACGAGCGGGGGGAACACCGGGGAGCTGTTTTTT. V gene TRBV5-6 combines with J gene TRBJ2-2; 8 positions agree with TRBD2. Unmatched junction bases numbered 4, after V lost 2 bases and J lost 1 base. Germline lookup yields CDR1 SGHDT and CDR2 YYEEEE. The CDR3 has 16 amino acids.

The genes are TRBV5-1 and TRBJ2-5; 10 bases map to TRBD1. V lost 4 bases, J lost 3 bases, and 12 bases stayed unmatched. The CDR3 has 17 residues. From germline, CDR1 is SGHRS and CDR2 YFSETQ. CDR3 loop: CASSRFSMTGGKETQYF. CDR3 sequence (DNA): TGCGCCAGCAGCCGATTCTCTATGACAGGGGGCAAAGAGACCCAGTACTTC.

The V call is TRBV10-2, the J call TRBJ2-3; 12 nucleotides agree with TRBD2. The junction had 2 bases not matched to a gene; V was cut back by 5 bases and J by 5 bases. The CDR3 has 14 residues. Germline V CDR1 and CDR2: WSHSY, SAAADI. The CDR3 DNA follows: TGCGCCAGCAGTACTAGCGGGGGGCGAGATACGCAGTATTTT. This codes for CASSTSGGRDTQYF.

About this clone: One junction end disagrees with the germline gene, perhaps due to a read error. This sequence joins TRBV5-1 and TRBJ1-4; possibly TRBD1 for D (6 bases). The CDR3 runs to 14 residues. Germline loops: CDR1 SGHRS, CDR2 YFSETQ. The CDR3 sequence: CASTLGAANEKLFF. CDR3 DNA: TGCGCCAGCACCTTGGGGGCCGCTAATGAAAAACTGTTTTTT.

The chain joins TRBV9 to TRBJ2-1; 9 bases are shared with TRBD1. The germline gives CDR1 SGDLS, CDR2 YYNGEE. The CDR3 runs 15 residues. V lost 4 bases, J lost 6 bases, and 8 bases stayed unmatched. CDR3 in DNA: TGTGCCAGCAGCACTGGGACAGGGAGAGGCAATGAGCAGTTCTTC. Translating gives CASSTGTGRGNEQFF.

This clone was seen a few times. This chain uses TRBV10-3 with TRBJ1-6; D possibly corresponds to TRBD1 (6 bases). This CDR3 has 17 amino acids. The germline V gene has CDR1 ENHRY and CDR2 SYGVKD. V gave up 0 bases and J gave up 1 base, with 10 bases separating them. Written as DNA, the CDR3 is TGTGCCATCAGTGAGTCGGAGGGGGGGTCCTATAATTCACCCCTCCACTTT. It yields the protein CAISESEGGSYNSPLHF.

The chain joins TRBV5-8 to TRBJ2-1; 8 positions agree with TRBD1. Germline V gene data show CDR1 as SGHTS and CDR2 as YDEGEE. V gave up 4 bases and J gave up 3 bases; unmatched junction bases: 9. The CDR3 loop spans 16 amino acids. CDR3 bases: TGTGCCAGCAGCCGTCGGGACAGGACACTCTACAATGAGCAGTTCTTC. It is translated as CASSRRDRTLYNEQFF.

The rearrangement links TRBV5-4 to TRBJ2-5, with D maybe TRBD1 (7 bases). This CDR3 is 14 amino acids long. The V end lost 4 bases, the J end lost 5 bases, and 15 bases lay between the germline ends. CDR1 is SGHNT, CDR2 YYREEE, per germline (reference sequence). CDR3 nucleotide sequence: TGTGCCAGCAGCATCTCCAGGGGGGATGAGACCCAGTACTTC. It codes for CASSISRGDETQYF.

The V gene is TRBV28, the J gene TRBJ2-1, with 12 bases lining up with TRBD2. The CDR3 runs to 16 residues. V gave up 6 bases and J gave up 8 bases; unmatched junction bases: 11. CDR1 and CDR2 from the germline V gene are MDHEN and SYDVKM. This CDR3 is CASRASGGAQWYEQFF. CDR3 sequence (DNA): TGTGCCAGCAGAGCTAGCGGGGGGGCCCAGTGGTATGAGCAGTTCTTC.

This chain links TRBV5-6 with TRBJ2-7; tentatively, D is TRBD2 (6 bases). Germline CDR1 and CDR2: SGHDT and YYEEEE. V was cut by 4 bases and J by 3 bases, with 14 bases left in between. This CDR3 has 14 residues. CDR3: CASSLRGRHYEQYV. In DNA form, the CDR3 reads TGTGCCAGCAGCCTGCGGGGCAGACACTACGAGCAGTACGTC.

The chain carries TRBV6-1 and TRBJ1-1; D gene ambiguous. The V and J ends lost 0 bases and 7 bases respectively, with 12 bases between them. CDR1 is MNHNS and CDR2 is SASEGT in the germline V gene. The CDR3 has 14 residues. In nucleotides, the CDR3 is TGTGCCAGCAGTGAAGCTGGCAAGGGAGGTGAAGCTTTCTTT. Protein product: CASSEAGKGGEAFF.

This sequence joins TRBV10-3 and TRBJ2-2; D might be TRBD2 (7 bases). The V end lost 7 bases, the J end lost 1 base, and 13 bases lay between the germline ends. Germline values: CDR1 ENHRY, CDR2 SYGVKD. CDR3 length: 15 residues. CDR3 sequence reads: CAIMGGGKNTGELFF. Here the CDR3 DNA reads TGTGCCATCATGGGCGGGGGCAAGAACACCGGGGAGCTGTTTTTT.

This clone was recorded a few times. The chain carries TRBV5-5 and TRBJ1-4; D not certain. The germline gives CDR1 SGHKS, CDR2 YYEKEE (reference sequence). CDR3 length: 15 residues. With 0 bases removed from V and 7 bases from J, the gap between germline ends came to 13 bases. This chain's CDR3 is CASSLGLDAGEKLFF. The CDR3 bases are TGTGCCAGCAGCTTGGGGCTGGACGCGGGTGAAAAACTGTTTTTT.

This clone was picked up one time. One end of the junction does not line up with germline, which may come from a read error. The V gene is TRBV30, the J gene TRBJ1-2; D call uncertain. Germline V gene data show CDR1 as GTSNPN and CDR2 as SVGIG (reference sequence). The CDR3 covers 11 residues. In DNA, the CDR3 is TGTGCCTGGAGTATCGATGAGGTCCTATTCTTC. Its translation is CAWSIDEVLFF.

The table lists this clone with a few counts. The chain employs TRBV7-2 and TRBJ2-7; 11 bases match TRBD2. Germline CDR1 and CDR2: SGHTA and FQGNSA. The CDR3 spans 18 residues. Losses at the gene ends were 3 bases for V and 0 bases for J; bases not matched to a gene: 10. The CDR3: CASSFSGGAIQSSYEQYF. Written as DNA, the CDR3 is TGTGCCAGCAGCTTTAGCGGGGGGGCCATCCAGAGCTCCTACGAGCAGTACTTC.

The genes are TRBV19 and TRBJ2-1, with 12 bases that match TRBD2. Germline V gives CDR1 LNHDA, CDR2 SQIVND (reference sequence). The V gene end was trimmed by 5 bases and the J gene end by 4 bases; junction bases not matched to a gene: 6. The CDR3 is 16 residues long. CDR3 bases: TGTGCCAGTAGTCCTGACCTAGCGGGGGGGTACAATGAGCAGTTCTTC. The encoded protein is CASSPDLAGGYNEQFF.